Below are 9 T cell receptor beta chains sequenced from a single sample in a study of T cell changes during pregnancy in multiple sclerosis. The repertoire was sequenced with immunoSEQ multiplex PCR; TCRdb's copy has only in-frame clones and lacks some. The data show about 77,000 clones, about nine tenths seen once. The source material was peripheral blood, sampled before pregnancy. The receptors stem from a female donor with multiple sclerosis, enrolled in a pregnancy study.

The V and J genes are TRBV9 and TRBJ2-3; D might be TRBD2 (5 bases). Germline V gene sequence: CDR1 SGDLS, CDR2 YYNGEE. The CDR3 runs to 16 residues. V was cut by 0 bases and J by 2 bases, with 13 bases left in between. Here the CDR3 reads CASSVEASWDTDTQYF. In DNA, the CDR3 is TGTGCCAGCAGCGTAGAGGCTAGCTGGGACACAGATACGCAGTATTTT.

The table lists this clone with a count of one. V usage is TRBV6-5 and J usage is TRBJ1-2; 9 nucleotides agree with TRBD1. J lost 8 bases, V lost 4 bases, and 5 bases had no gene match. This CDR3 contains 13 residues. CDR1 is MNHEY, CDR2 SVGAGI, per germline. The CDR3 DNA sequence: TGTGCCAGCAGTTGGAGACAGGGGGTGGGCTACACCTTC. Translation: CASSWRQGVGYTF.

The CDR3 bases are TGCGCCAGCAGCCAAGTCCGCGAGAACACTGAAGCTTTCTTT. This encodes CASSQVRENTEAFF. The chain has TRBV4-3 and TRBJ1-1; D gene ambiguous. Per the germline V gene, CDR1 is LGHNA and CDR2 is YSLEER. The ends were cut back, 1 base at V and 1 base at J, with 7 bases in the middle. CDR3 length: 14 amino acids.

The chain couples TRBV9 to TRBJ1-1, with D unclear. The germline CDR1 and CDR2 sequences are SGDLS and YYNGEE. V lost 4 bases and J 2 bases, leaving 12 bases between the germline ends. CDR3 length: 14 residues. The CDR3 nucleotides read TGTGCCAGCAGCCCAAGAGACACCAACACTGAAGCTTTCTTT. Protein product: CASSPRDTNTEAFF.

The count of this clone is one. The chain uses TRBV5-8 and TRBJ2-1, with 10 bases matching TRBD1. The germline CDR1 and CDR2 sequences are SGHTS and YDEGEE. With 0 bases clipped from V and 0 bases from J, the junction kept 0 bases outside the gene matches. CDR3 size: 16 residues. The CDR3 DNA sequence: TGTGCCAGCAGCTTGGGGACAGGGGGCTCCTACAATGAGCAGTTCTTC. Residues: CASSLGTGGSYNEQFF.

The genes are TRBV19 and TRBJ2-1; 11 bases align to TRBD2. Germline assignment: CDR1 LNHDA and CDR2 SQIVND (reference sequence). The CDR3 is 15 amino acids. The V gene end was trimmed by 6 bases and the J gene end by 5 bases; junction bases not matched to a gene: 6. This chain's CDR3 is CASRLTSGANNEQFF. The CDR3 DNA sequence: TGTGCCAGTAGGTTGACTAGCGGGGCAAACAATGAGCAGTTCTTC.

This clone was observed a single time. The chain uses TRBV5-1 and TRBJ2-1; TRBD2 matches 11 bases. This CDR3 spans 15 amino acids. Trimming cost V 6 bases and J 10 bases; bases outside gene matches: 12. In germline, CDR1 is SGHRS, CDR2 YFSETQ. CDR3 sequence reads: CASKLAGGTIGEQFF. CDR3 DNA: TGCGCCAGCAAGCTAGCGGGGGGCACTATAGGAGAGCAGTTCTTC.

The CDR3 loop reads CASSRQPYNEQFF. The CDR3 bases are TGCGCCAGCAGCCGACAGCCTTACAATGAGCAGTTCTTC. The rearrangement uses TRBV4-3 and TRBJ2-1, with a tentative D call TRBD1 (5 bases). The CDR3 sequence is 13 residues long. V was trimmed by 4 bases and J by 4 bases, leaving 8 bases between them. Germline V gene data show CDR1 as LGHNA and CDR2 as YSLEER.

The chain links TRBV28 to TRBJ1-2; no definite D call. Trimming took 5 bases from V and 3 from J, leaving 10 bases between them. Germline V lookup: CDR1 MDHEN, CDR2 SYDVKM. This CDR3 region has 13 residues. The CDR3 coding sequence is TGTGCCAGCAGTATACCCGACTACTATGGCTACACCTTC. This translates into CASSIPDYYGYTF.